This TCR beta chain was identified in a study of T cell changes during pregnancy in multiple sclerosis. TCRdb's table, derived via immunoSEQ multiplex PCR, lists solely in-frame clones and lacks some. The sample holds tens of thousands of clones, 90% to 95% seen once. The CDR3 runs 14 residues. V was clipped by 2 bases and J by 8 bases; unmatched bases: 5. CDR1 SGHNT and CDR2 YYREEE come from the germline V gene (reference sequence). This clonotype was obtained from a female donor with multiple sclerosis, enrolled in a pregnancy study. The chain joins TRBV5-4 to TRBJ1-2; 11 nucleotides match TRBD1. This specimen was CD4+ T cells from peripheral blood mononuclear cells, taken in the second trimester of pregnancy. In DNA form, the CDR3 reads TGTGCCAGCAGCTTTGGACAGGGGGCCGAAGGCTACACCTTC. Its protein product is CASSFGQGAEGYTF. The entire variable domain, with the rest obtained from reference TRBV5-4 and TRBJ1-2, is as follows: ETGVTQSPTHLIKTRGQQVTLRCSSQSGHNTVSWYQQALGQGPQFIFQYYREEENGRGNFPPRFSGLQFPNYSSELNVNALELDDSALYLCASSFGQGAEGYTFGSGTRLTVV.